This TCR beta chain derives from a study of long-term antiretroviral therapy in people with HIV. CDR3 size: 12 residues. Per the germline V gene, CDR1 is MNHEY and CDR2 is SVGAGI. Trimming pared 8 bases from V and 4 bases from J, leaving 9 bases between. This clone has a single count. With survey level as its setting, the immunoSEQ assay was v3.0. The assay was immunoSEQ multiplex PCR, and TCRdb's table has in-frame clones only and misses some. Of approximately 45,000 clones listed, about nine tenths were seen once; the top ten hold around 5%. This TCR derives from a woman in her fifties or sixties with HIV. The sequencing used unsorted PBMCs, collected 0.1 years before starting antiretroviral therapy. The rearrangement uses TRBV6-5 and TRBJ1-5, with D perhaps TRBD1 (5 bases). CDR3 sequence (DNA): TGTGCCAGCGGGGGACTTAATCAGCCCCAGCATTTT. Its translation: CASGGLNQPQHF.